This is a list of T cell receptor beta chains from one sample in a study of blood T cell repertoires in COVID-19. Using immunoSEQ multiplex PCR, the repertoire was profiled, and TCRdb retains in-frame clones only, with some absent. The data contain 100,000 to 150,000 clones, around 82% of them singletons. The specimen was peripheral blood. Every receptor here comes from a man in his sixties with acute or convalescent COVID-19. The CDR3 runs from the conserved cysteine through the conserved F or W. D genes are given only for firm matches. Only part of the rows carry a size: once, few, many, or a class if the clone is expanded.

V	J	size	D	CDR3	DNA
TRBV9	TRBJ2-1	NA	NA	CASSVGDFYNEQFF	TGTGCCAGCAGCGTAGGGGACTTCTACAATGAGCAGTTCTTC
TRBV19	TRBJ1-5	NA	NA	CASSRRDMGGGDQPQHF	TGTGCCAGTAGTCGACGGGACATGGGGGGAGGGGATCAGCCCCAGCATTTT
TRBV5-4	TRBJ1-2	once	NA	CASSLLERSGYTF	TGTGCCAGCAGCTTGCTAGAAAGGTCCGGCTACACCTTC
TRBV7-9	TRBJ2-3	NA	NA	CASSRWTVTDTQYF	TGTGCCAGCAGCAGATGGACAGTCACAGATACGCAGTATTTT
TRBV10-1	TRBJ2-1	NA	NA	CASSSDRSYNEQFF	TGCGCCAGCAGTTCTGACAGGTCCTACAATGAGCAGTTCTTC
TRBV5-8	TRBJ2-5	NA	NA	CASSLRDSHPAVTQYF	TGTGCCAGCAGCTTGCGGGACTCACATCCCGCTGTGACCCAGTACTTC
TRBV3-1/TRBV3-2	TRBJ1-6	NA	TRBD1	CASSRGGRTSPLHF	TGTGCCAGCAGCCGAGGGGGCCGGACGTCACCCCTCCACTTT
TRBV27	TRBJ2-5	NA	TRBD2	CASSPLRGTSGETQYF	TGTGCCAGCAGCCCATTGAGAGGGACTAGTGGCGAGACCCAGTACTTC
TRBV6-5	TRBJ1-5	NA	NA	CASRPGQDQPQHF	TGTGCCAGCAGGCCAGGGCAGGATCAGCCCCAGCATTTT
TRBV10-2	TRBJ2-4	NA	NA	CASSEGGFLAKNIQYF	TGCGCCAGCAGTGAGGGCGGATTCTTAGCCAAAAACATTCAGTACTTC
TRBV19	TRBJ2-7	NA	TRBD1	CASSPRQGVSYEQYF	TGTGCCAGTAGCCCGAGACAGGGGGTATCTTACGAGCAGTACTTC
TRBV6-5	TRBJ2-7	NA	NA	CARGAGEQYF	TGTGCCAGGGGGGCTGGCGAGCAGTACTTC
TRBV2	TRBJ1-1	once	NA	CASSEARNTEAFF	TGTGCCAGCAGTGAAGCCAGGAACACTGAAGCTTTCTTT
TRBV30	TRBJ2-1	NA	NA	CAWSVRGSNSYNEQFF	TGTGCCTGGAGTGTACGGGGTAGCAATTCCTACAATGAGCAGTTCTTC
TRBV7-3	TRBJ2-1	NA	TRBD2	CASSPKRDMGNEQFF	TGTGCCAGCAGCCCAAAGCGGGATATGGGCAATGAGCAGTTCTTC
TRBV5-1	TRBJ2-7	NA	TRBD1	CASSLGGSGQFHEQYF	TGCGCCAGCAGCTTGGGGGGGTCGGGACAGTTCCACGAGCAGTACTTC
TRBV6-6	TRBJ1-2	NA	NA	CASRFNTAGAYGYTF	TGTGCCAGCAGATTCAATACCGCGGGGGCGTATGGCTACACCTTC
TRBV5-4	TRBJ2-3	NA	TRBD1	CASSLQGRTGDTQYF	TGTGCCAGCAGCTTACAGGGGCGGACCGGGGATACGCAGTATTTT
TRBV11-2	TRBJ1-2	NA	NA	CASSPTAGALGYTF	TGTGCCAGCAGCCCCACGGCAGGGGCCCTCGGCTACACCTTC
TRBV12-5	TRBJ2-1	NA	TRBD2	CASGSGTSVNNEQFF	TGTGCTAGTGGCAGCGGGACTAGCGTGAATAATGAGCAGTTCTTC
TRBV6-5	TRBJ2-2	NA	NA	CASRIRVNTGELFF	TGTGCCAGCAGAATACGGGTGAACACCGGGGAGCTGTTTTTT
TRBV7-2	TRBJ2-7	NA	TRBD2	CASSPGTSGPFYEQYF	TGTGCCAGCAGCCCCGGGACTAGCGGACCCTTCTACGAGCAGTACTTC
TRBV15	TRBJ2-5	NA	TRBD2	CATSRDWGWEREGKTQYF	TGTGCCACCAGCAGAGATTGGGGATGGGAGCGGGAGGGGAAGACCCAGTACTTC
TRBV30	TRBJ2-1	few	TRBD2	CAWSGLAGVFNEQFF	TGTGCCTGGAGCGGACTAGCGGGAGTATTCAATGAGCAGTTCTTC
TRBV27	TRBJ2-7	NA	NA	CASSLSARVRYEQYF	TGTGCCAGCAGTTTATCAGCCCGAGTTAGATACGAGCAGTACTTC
TRBV3-1/TRBV3-2	TRBJ1-2	NA	NA	CASSQGPKANYGYTF	TGTGCCAGCAGCCAAGGGCCGAAAGCGAACTATGGCTACACCTTC
TRBV25-1	TRBJ2-7	NA	TRBD1	CASSGRTGAYEQYF	TGTGCCAGCAGTGGCCGGACAGGGGCCTACGAGCAGTACTTC
TRBV10-3	TRBJ1-2	few	NA	CAISESKREGSGYTF	TGTGCCATCAGTGAGTCGAAAAGGGAGGGGAGCGGCTACACCTTC
TRBV3-1/TRBV3-2	TRBJ2-7	NA	NA	CASSQGPGEGYEQYF	TGTGCCAGCAGCCAAGGGCCCGGCGAGGGCTACGAGCAGTACTTC
TRBV11-2	TRBJ1-4	few	TRBD1	CASSQGAHEKLFF	TGTGCCAGCAGCCAGGGGGCTCATGAAAAACTGTTTTTT
TRBV19	TRBJ2-7	NA	TRBD1	CASRDRGHYEQYF	TGTGCCAGTCGGGACAGGGGGCACTACGAGCAGTACTTC
TRBV2	TRBJ1-2	NA	NA	CASSEARTDYGYTF	TGTGCCAGCAGTGAAGCTCGGACTGACTATGGCTACACCTTC
TRBV7-8	TRBJ2-7	NA	TRBD1	CASSLPRTGNSYEQYF	TGTGCCAGCAGCTTACCCCGGACAGGGAACTCCTACGAGCAGTACTTC
TRBV19	TRBJ1-5	NA	TRBD1	CASSRAQGAGNQPQHF	TGTGCCAGTAGTAGGGCGCAGGGGGCTGGCAATCAGCCCCAGCATTTT
TRBV7-3	TRBJ1-1	NA	NA	CASSLTQISEAFF	TGTGCCAGCAGCTTAACCCAGATTTCTGAAGCTTTCTTT
TRBV5-6	TRBJ2-3	NA	TRBD2	CASTGLAGGRDTQYF	TGTGCCAGCACCGGACTAGCGGGGGGTAGGGATACGCAGTATTTT
TRBV5-1	TRBJ2-7	NA	NA	CASSLRQTYEQYF	TGCGCCAGCAGCTTGCGGCAGACTTACGAGCAGTACTTC
TRBV5-4	TRBJ1-5	NA	NA	CASSCRTGERYSNQPQHF	TGTGCCAGCAGCTGCCGGACGGGAGAGAGGTATAGCAATCAGCCCCAGCATTTT
TRBV19	TRBJ1-4	once	NA	CASSISRGEKLFF	TGTGCCAGTAGTATATCCCGGGGTGAAAAACTGTTTTTT
TRBV7-2	TRBJ2-1	NA	TRBD2	CASCEVAGVGEQFF	TGTGCCAGCTGTGAGGTAGCGGGAGTCGGCGAGCAGTTCTTC
TRBV5-6	TRBJ2-5	NA	TRBD2	CASSLKSSAGGRGETQYF	TGTGCCAGCAGCTTGAAGTCGTCGGCGGGAGGTCGAGGAGAGACCCAGTACTTC